This T cell receptor (beta chain) came from a study of identical twins (dated by TCRdb to about 2016). For context, the study as a whole: The study deep-sequenced TCR alpha and beta repertoires from monozygotic twins, unrelated adults of various ages and cord blood to test whether fetal clonotypes persist. To rule out contamination, the twin experiments were replicated at different times with different library preparation protocols. What the work shows at the level of the full study, not this receptor alone: Compared with coincidental sharing between unrelated individuals, out-of-frame TCR alpha sequences shared between twins had an excess of sequences with low generation probability. Because the same donors could not be followed over many years, the conclusions relied on cross-sectional statistical analysis. Invariant T cells such as MAIT and iNKT could partly confound zero-insertion analyses, although diverse VJ usage argued against such confounding for most clonotypes. Fewer insertions were carried by abundant cord blood beta clonotypes, a similar but weaker trend appeared in young adult naive repertoires, and no such trend appeared in memory repertoires. Excess twin sharing in beta out-of-frame sequences was weaker because fewer shared sequences lowered the signal-to-noise ratio. In monozygotic twins, recombination models systematically underestimated out-of-frame TCR alpha sharing, but the models matched the sharing seen between unrelated individuals.

The CDR3 numbers 17 residues from cysteine through phenylalanine. Left in the record is the CDR3 DNA by itself, 51 bases read in frame from the first base. Per the germline V gene, SGDLS is the CDR1 and YYNGEE is the CDR2. Deletion took 3 bases off V and 1 base off J, with a span of 19 bases between the germline ends. Library prep was done by 5' RACE. The instrument was an Illumina HiSeq 2000. Template switching introduced a universal primer binding site; the final cDNA contained a unique molecular identifier, enabling accurate counting of TCR cDNA molecules. Specific primers in the conserved constant-segment region were used to synthesize first-strand cDNA for the TCR alpha and beta chains. Each cDNA library was double barcoded, with a SMART-Mk sample barcode plus Illumina barcodes, to control for contamination. Two successive PCR steps introduced TruSeq adapter sequences along with Illumina sample barcodes. Sequencing of the TCR alpha and beta cDNA libraries was done on the Illumina HiSeq platform using custom primers. The original methods were these. Unique molecular identifiers were extracted from raw reads with MiGEC, and CDR3 positions were determined with MiXCR. Recombination models were inferred per individual with the repgenHMM and IGoR tools using an EM algorithm. The analysis of shared clonotypes was done with the tcR package in R, with sharing normalized by the product of cloneset sizes. Out-of-frame nonproductive sequences were analyzed to study raw recombination free of thymic and clonal selection effects. The raw public reads went through TCRdb reprocessing: fastp at Q25, MiXCR clone calling, in-frame beta chains kept. All rows with the same CDR3 protein become a single entry with the most common DNA and genes. These V and J calls are TCRdb output, not the study's own analysis. This sample lists about 520,000 distinct CDR3 sequences; about 20% were detected once. The ten largest clones represent 0.75% to 0.95% of the sample.

All donors were healthy Caucasians. Three pairs of female monozygotic twins, all aged about 18 to 29 years, made up the twin cohort. Positive isolation kits from Invitrogen were used to isolate the CD4+ and CD8+ T cell populations. Worth noting for this clonotype: What antigen it recognizes has not been identified. There are no base qualities to consult, and no much larger clone falls within one base.

A further study also used this sample, focusing on T cells expressing NK-cell markers. The second study's paper adds: TCR beta-chain repertoires were profiled in sorted CD3+CD56+NKG2C+, CD3+CD56+NKG2C- and CD3+CD56-NKG2C+ T-cell subsets from roughly eight donors. Among the eight sequenced donors, only one was HCMV-seronegative, while the other seven were HCMV-seropositive. In several experiments an anti-gammadeltaTCR antibody was added to restrict sorting to alphabetaTCR-expressing T cells. For six donors, the dominant CD3+CD56+NKG2C+ clonotypes were among the top 10 CD8+ clonotypes and accounted for roughly 1.0-8% of CD8+ T cells. Those dominant clonotypes were again the most abundant among CD3+CD56-NKG2C+ cells in several donors, at roughly 25-60.1%. Whether the expanded NKG2C-expressing T cell clones were specific for HCMV antigens remained unclear. All eight donors whose samples were sequenced were randomly selected healthy volunteers, three of them men and five women. A commercial ELISA kit detecting HCMV-specific IgG in serum was used to determine HCMV serostatus. MIGEC was used to demultiplex reads and group the reads by UMI, and MiTCR was used to assemble and quantify clonotypes. Only TCR cDNA sequences supported by at least two reads were kept to exclude erroneous sequences. The tcR package was used for downstream repertoire analysis, and clonotypes were matched across fractions by CDR3 nucleotide sequence plus V segment. VDJmatch was used to annotate antigen specificity against VDJdb, with one amino acid substitution in CDR3 allowed.

The sequencing sample was made of CD4+ T cells sorted from blood. This sequence uses TRBV9 and TRBJ2-5; possibly the D gene is TRBD1, per 6 matching bases. The clonotype comes from a woman aged 18 to 35 in good health. The DNA sequence reads TGTGCCAGCAGCGGGGGCAGAACAGGGCCAGTCCAAGAGACCCAGTACTTC. The resulting protein is CASSGGRTGPVQETQYF.